This T cell receptor (beta chain) was obtained from a study of vaccination effects on CD4 cells after COVID-19. Study in general: As their vaccination, participants received two doses of either BNT162b2 or mRNA-1273.

The V gene's germline CDR1 is SGHAT and CDR2 FQNNGV. The CDR3 contains 13 residues. V lost 8 bases to trimming and J lost 10 bases, with 17 bases between them. The protocol was immunoSEQ multiplex PCR, while the TCRdb copy is restricted to in-frame clones and leaves out a portion. Of roughly 20,000 clones in the sample, 60% to 75% were seen once. Sequencing was preceded by expansion of antigen-specific CD4+ T cells with viral peptide pools in the ViraFEST assay. Cultured cells yielded isolated CD4+ T cells after more than nine days. People in the vaccine group had not been infected with SARS-CoV-2 before, and their nucleocapsid antibodies were negative. Half the medium was replaced with IL-2 medium on days 3 and 7. Findings and limits, study-wide: The study found marked clonal contraction of infection- and vaccine-induced clones late after vaccination.

As for this clone: Antigen unknown.

This clonotype was sampled from a human donor who received a COVID-19 vaccine. The sample consisted of CD4+ T cells from PBMCs cultured with HCoV-NL63 spike peptides, taken before COVID-19 vaccination. This sequence joins TRBV11-2 and TRBJ1-4, with TRBD1 as a possible D gene (5 bases). CDR3 sequence: CASEGPDGRKLFF. The CDR3 DNA reads TGTGCCAGCGAGGGGCCGGATGGGCGAAAACTGTTTTTT.